This T cell receptor (beta chain) was recovered during a study of blood T cell repertoires in COVID-19. Study-level background: Sites across the United States, Italy and Spain contributed samples from acute and convalescent COVID-19. T cells, B-cell-depleted T cells, or PBMCs provided the cDNA or gDNA that served as material.

Source study methods: Using reference gene primer amplification, nucleated cell counts were estimated. Clones were sequenced by immunoSEQ multiplex PCR, and TCRdb holds only the in-frame ones, with some missing. V, J and clone size are taken as reported in that table, and D and trimming were inferred from the DNA itself. The sample contains around 42,000 clones, more than 80% of which appear only once. The CDR3 is 13 residues long. V shed 4 bases and J shed 3 bases, with 8 bases lying between them. Germline CDR1 reads MDHEN; CDR2 reads SYDVKM. The chain is built from TRBV28 and TRBJ2-3, with D perhaps TRBD1 (6 bases). The clonotype originates from a man younger than 40 with active or convalescent COVID-19. What was sequenced was peripheral blood. In DNA, the CDR3 is TGTGCCAGCAGTTCAGGACAGACAGATACGCAGTATTTT. As protein: CASSSGQTDTQYF.